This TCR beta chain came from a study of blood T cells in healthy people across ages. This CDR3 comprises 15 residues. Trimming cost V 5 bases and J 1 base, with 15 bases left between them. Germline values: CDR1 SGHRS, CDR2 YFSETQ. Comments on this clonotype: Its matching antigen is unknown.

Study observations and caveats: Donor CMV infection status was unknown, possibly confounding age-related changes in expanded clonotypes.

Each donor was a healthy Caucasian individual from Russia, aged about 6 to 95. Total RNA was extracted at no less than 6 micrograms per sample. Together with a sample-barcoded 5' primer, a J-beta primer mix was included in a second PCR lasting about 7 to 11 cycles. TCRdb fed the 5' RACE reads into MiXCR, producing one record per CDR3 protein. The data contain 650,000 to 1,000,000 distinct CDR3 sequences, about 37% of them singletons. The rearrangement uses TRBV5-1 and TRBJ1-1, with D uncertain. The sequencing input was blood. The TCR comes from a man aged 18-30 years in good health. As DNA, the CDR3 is TGCGCCAGCAGTACCAACAACGACGGGAACACTGAAGCTTTCTTT. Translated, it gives CASSTNNDGNTEAFF.